The 21 T cell receptor beta chains in this list originate from one sample, sequenced in a study of low-dose radiotherapy and immunotherapy resistance in tumors. The time point: before trial treatment. Priming of first-strand cDNA relied on TRAV- and TRBV-specific primers (covering alpha and beta chains). PCR amplification of the TCRs was performed with Phusion for 20 PCR cycles, and it relied on a constant-region primer together with a V-primer adapter. Using its own MiXCR run on the reads, TCRdb lists one record per CDR3 protein. The sample holds tens of thousands of distinct CDR3 sequences, more than 8% seen once. The input for sequencing was PBMCs, taken before treatment. The receptors derive from a male donor with prostate cancer.

This clonotype was detected ten times or more. The CDR3 region has the DNA TGTGCCAGCAGCTTGGCGCGCTACTCCTACGAGCAGTACTTC. Amino acid sequence: CASSLARYSYEQYF. This chain joins TRBV5-5 and TRBJ2-7; D is undetermined. This CDR3 has 14 residues. Trimming shortened V by 0 bases and J by 0 bases, and 7 bases separated the two germline ends. CDR1 is SGHKS and CDR2 is YYEKEE in the germline V gene (reference sequence).

In this sample, this clonotype turned up a few times. The gene calls are TRBV7-9 and TRBJ1-2; D remains ambiguous. Germline CDR1 reads SEHNR; CDR2 reads FQNEAQ (reference sequence). Trimming took off 3 bases at V and 2 bases at J, with 10 bases between the two ends. This CDR3 spans 14 amino acids. DNA of the CDR3: TGTGCCAGCAGCTTCTCCTCCGGGAACTATGGCTACACCTTC. As protein: CASSFSSGNYGYTF.

This clonotype occurred many times. The V gene is TRBV28, the J gene TRBJ1-4; D may be TRBD1 (6 bases). Per the germline V gene, CDR1 is MDHEN and CDR2 is SYDVKM. V lost 2 bases and J 8 bases, leaving 21 bases between the germline ends. The CDR3 spans 17 residues. CDR3: CASSLPDRGAGGEKLFF. CDR3 nucleotides: TGTGCCAGCAGTTTACCGGACCGGGGGGCAGGCGGAGAAAAACTGTTTTTT. Variable domain in full (rest from reference TRBV28 and TRBJ1-4): DVKVTQSSRYLVKRTGEKVFLECVQDMDHENMFWYRQDPGLGLRLIYFSYDVKMKEKGDIPEGYSVSREKKERFSLILESASTNQTSMYLCASSLPDRGAGGEKLFFGSGTQLSVL.

At least ten counts were recorded for this clonotype. This chain links TRBV5-4 with TRBJ1-1; 7 bases are shared with TRBD1. V lost 3 bases, J lost 4 bases, and 6 bases stayed unmatched. Germline CDR1 reads SGHNT; CDR2 reads YYREEE (reference sequence). The CDR3 is made up of 14 amino acids. CDR3 loop: CASSSTGKVTEAFF. The CDR3 bases are TGTGCCAGCAGCTCGACAGGGAAGGTCACTGAAGCTTTCTTT.

This chain joins TRBV7-1 and TRBJ2-3; 16 bases match TRBD2. TRBV7-1 is flagged as an ORF with uncertain function. The ends lost 3 bases at V and 5 bases at J; junction bases unmatched: 5. The length of the CDR3 is 17 residues. The CDR3 loop reads CASSSGLAGGPGDTQYF. DNA for the CDR3: TGTGCCAGCAGCTCGGGACTAGCGGGAGGGCCGGGAGATACGCAGTATTTT.

This clonotype was counted ten times or more. A read error may account for a junction end that differs from germline. V and J are TRBV5-1 and TRBJ2-1, with 8 bases that match TRBD2. There are 16 residues in the CDR3. Germline V gene lookup returns CDR1 SGHRS and CDR2 YFSETQ. CDR3 nucleotide sequence: TGTGCCAGCAGCTTGGAGGGCGGGGGGACCTACAATGAGCAGTTCTTC. Protein product: CASSLEGGGTYNEQFF.

V and J are TRBV7-2 and TRBJ2-7; D remains unclear. Germline values: CDR1 SGHTA, CDR2 FQGNSA. V was trimmed by 2 bases and J by 2 bases, leaving 13 bases between them. This CDR3 region has 15 residues. The CDR3 DNA sequence: TGTGCCAGCAGCTTAAAGGTGGATCCGGCCTACGAGCAGTACTTC. This translates into CASSLKVDPAYEQYF. The full variable domain, rest sourced from reference TRBV7-2 and TRBJ2-7, is GAGVSQSPSNKVTEKGKDVELRCDPISGHTALYWYRQSLGQGLEFLIYFQGNSAPDKSGLPSDRFSAERTGGSVSTLTIQRTQQEDSAVYLCASSLKVDPAYEQYFGPGTRLTVT.

This clonotype appeared many times. CDR3 nucleotides: TGTGCCAGCAGCTTATACCGGACTAGCGGGAGGGGGCTCAATGAGCAGTTCTTC. Amino acid sequence: CASSLYRTSGRGLNEQFF. V and J are TRBV7-2 and TRBJ2-1, with TRBD2 matching 15 bases. V dropped 2 bases and J dropped 6; count of bases not matched to a gene: 8. Per the germline V gene, CDR1 is SGHTA and CDR2 is FQGNSA. The CDR3 totals 18 residues. The variable domain in full, completed from reference TRBV7-2 and TRBJ2-1, reads GAGVSQSPSNKVTEKGKDVELRCDPISGHTALYWYRQSLGQGLEFLIYFQGNSAPDKSGLPSDRFSAERTGGSVSTLTIQRTQQEDSAVYLCASSLYRTSGRGLNEQFFGPGTRLTVL.

This clonotype was observed at least ten times. This rearrangement joins TRBV9 to TRBJ1-1, with 7 positions matching TRBD1. V shed 3 bases, J shed 0 bases, and the junction held 5 bases outside the gene matches. This CDR3 has 15 residues. Per the germline V gene, CDR1 is SGDLS and CDR2 is YYNGEE. CDR3 sequence (DNA): TGTGCCAGCAGCGAGGGAACAGGGGTGAACACTGAAGCTTTCTTT. Translation gives CASSEGTGVNTEAFF.

This clonotype was picked up a small number of times. This chain joins TRBV28 and TRBJ2-2; D not certain. V was cut by 10 bases and J by 9 bases, with 15 bases left in between. Germline V gene data show CDR1 as MDHEN and CDR2 as SYDVKM. CDR3 length: 12 amino acids. CDR3 nucleotides: TGTGCCACCTCAGTGGAATTCCGGGAGCTGTTTTTT. Its translation: CATSVEFRELFF.

This clonotype was recorded many times. This chain links TRBV28 with TRBJ2-7; the D is unclear. There are 14 residues in the CDR3. Germline V gene lookup returns CDR1 MDHEN and CDR2 SYDVKM. Trimming removed 7 bases at V and 2 bases at J, with 15 bases between. Here the CDR3 reads CASIESGSPYEQYF. CDR3 in DNA: TGTGCCAGCATCGAGTCCGGCAGTCCCTACGAGCAGTACTTC.

This chain links TRBV5-1 with TRBJ2-7; 13 nucleotides match TRBD2. After removal of 0 bases from V and 7 bases from J, the junction contained 4 bases not matched to a gene. The germline CDR1 and CDR2 sequences are SGHRS and YFSETQ. The CDR3 sequence is 15 residues long. The CDR3 nucleotides read TGCGCCAGCAGCTTGGGGACTAGCGGGAGTAATGAGCAGTACTTC. Amino acid sequence: CASSLGTSGSNEQYF.

This clonotype was picked up many times. V usage is TRBV7-9 and J usage is TRBJ2-1; tentatively, D is TRBD2 (6 bases). Germline CDR1 is SEHNR and CDR2 is FQNEAQ (reference sequence). The ends were cut back, 10 bases at V and 4 bases at J, with 14 bases in the middle. The CDR3 length is 13 residues. The CDR3 coding sequence is TGTGCCATCGCGGGAACTTTGTACAATGAGCAGTTCTTC. This gives the protein CAIAGTLYNEQFF.

Many counts were recorded for this clonotype. This chain joins TRBV14 and TRBJ2-5; D is tentatively TRBD1 or TRBD2 (5 bases each). Looked up from germline, CDR1 is SGHDN and CDR2 is FVKESK. This CDR3 region has 15 residues. Trimming removed 0 bases at V and 5 bases at J, with 13 bases between. CDR3 bases: TGTGCCAGCAGCCAAGATAGGCGAGGGACGGAGACCCAGTACTTC. This gives the protein CASSQDRRGTETQYF.

This clonotype has a count of ten or more. The chain combines TRBV6-1 with TRBJ2-3; a possible D gene is TRBD2 (5 bases). The CDR3 spans 14 residues. The germline V gene has CDR1 MNHNS and CDR2 SASEGT. V dropped 2 bases and J dropped 9 bases, with 15 bases sitting between them. The CDR3 DNA reads as TGTGCCAGCAGTGAACTATCCTTCGGAGGCACGCAGTATTTT. It codes for CASSELSFGGTQYF.

This clonotype was recorded at least ten times. The chain is built from TRBV19 and TRBJ2-2; the match to TRBD1 covers 9 bases. J was trimmed by 7 bases and V by 10 bases; bases with no gene match: 10. This CDR3 has 14 residues. The germline gives CDR1 LNHDA, CDR2 SQIVND (reference sequence). DNA for the CDR3: TGTGCCATCCGAACAGGGGGCCCGTTCGGGGAGCTGTTTTTT. Amino acid sequence: CAIRTGGPFGELFF.

This clonotype was recorded a few times. The J gene is TRBJ2-1, the V gene TRBV2, with 10 nucleotides matching TRBD2. CDR3 length: 14 residues. Germline V gene data show CDR1 as SNHLY and CDR2 as FYNNEI. V lost 6 bases, J lost 5 bases, and 4 bases stayed unmatched. The CDR3 DNA reads as TGTGCCAGCAGGAAGGGACTAGCGAACAATGAGCAGTTCTTC. Protein: CASRKGLANNEQFF.

This rearrangement joins TRBV20-1 to TRBJ1-4; possibly TRBD1 for D (5 bases). V was trimmed by 0 bases and J by 0 bases, leaving 5 bases between them. Germline loops: CDR1 DFQATT, CDR2 SNEGSKA (reference sequence). There are 14 residues in the CDR3. The CDR3 nucleotides read TGCAGTGCTAGAGACAGGGCAACTAATGAAAAACTGTTTTTT. Protein product: CSARDRATNEKLFF.

This clonotype was seen repeatedly, ten times or more. V gene TRBV20-1 combines with J gene TRBJ2-6; 9 nucleotides match TRBD1. The V and J ends lost 6 bases and 1 base, in that order; junction bases with no gene match: 13. Germline V gene lookup returns CDR1 DFQATT and CDR2 SNEGSKA (reference sequence). This CDR3 comprises 18 residues. Here the CDR3 DNA reads TGCAGTGCCAAACCTCCGGGACAGGGAGTTTCTGGGGCCAACGTCCTGACTTTC. Translated, it gives CSAKPPGQGVSGANVLTF.

This clonotype showed up many times. V and J are TRBV28 and TRBJ2-5; 9 bases fit TRBD1. The V and J ends lost 7 bases and 7 bases, in that order; junction bases with no gene match: 7. Germline CDR1 and CDR2: MDHEN and SYDVKM. CDR3 length: 13 amino acids. CDR3 coding DNA: TGTGCCAGCACCACAGGGGGCCTCCGGACCCAGTACTTC. Protein: CASTTGGLRTQYF.

This clonotype was detected ten times or more. V and J are TRBV18 and TRBJ2-7; 7 bases align to TRBD2. Looked up from germline, CDR1 is KGHSH and CDR2 is LQKENI. CDR3 length: 15 residues. J lost 4 bases, V lost 0 bases, and 6 bases had no gene match. The CDR3, as DNA: TGTGCCAGCTCACCACCGTCTAGCGGAGCATACGAGCAGTACTTC. Its protein product is CASSPPSSGAYEQYF.